The present TCR beta chain was sequenced within a study of blood T cells in healthy people across ages. Study findings and constraints: The fall in TCR beta diversity per million T cells was roughly linear with age.

This clonotype was seen only a few times. Its antigen remains unknown. Using a J-beta primer mix together with a sample-barcoded 5' primer, a second PCR was run for roughly 6 to 11 cycles. CDR3-containing paired-end reads numbering at least 2.5 million came from each sample. TCRdb reprocessed the 5' RACE reads with MiXCR, giving one entry per CDR3 protein. The profile shows 1.5 million to 2 million distinct CDR3 sequences, around half of them singletons. CDR3 length: 14 amino acids. CDR1 and CDR2 from the germline V gene are LGHNA and YSLEER. V lost 0 bases and J lost 8; bases outside the gene matches: 3. Each sample provided at least 5 micrograms of extracted total RNA.

The sequence came from a woman aged 35 to 49 in good health. The chain has TRBV4-3 and TRBJ2-1; the match to TRBD2 covers 8 bases. Sequencing was performed on blood. CDR3 amino acids: CASSQDGLADEQFF. CDR3 nucleotide sequence: TGCGCCAGCAGCCAAGACGGACTAGCTGATGAGCAGTTCTTC.